This TCR beta chain was identified in a study of T-cell reconstitution after alpha-beta-depleted transplantation in children. Unique molecular identifiers were used to barcode this TCRbeta library. TCRdb used MiXCR to reprocess the PCR reads, holding one entry per CDR3 protein. The sample has about 400,000 distinct CDR3 sequences, around 15% seen once. Study-wide points: High day-60 TCRbeta diversity in some patients came from surviving recipient T cells and thymic progenitors. The authors attributed T-cell counts and diversity one year after transplant mostly to newly produced T cells. Several hundred expanded graft clones reportedly were the source of alpha-beta T cells about two months after transplant.

With 2 bases clipped from V and 3 bases from J, the junction kept 7 bases outside the gene matches. Germline assignment: CDR1 SGHVS and CDR2 FQNEAQ. There are 17 residues in the CDR3. This clonotype was detected a few times. Antigen unknown. The specimen comprised PBMCs, mostly from graft donor cells, sampled 360 days after TCRalphabeta/CD19-depleted stem cell transplant. The V and J genes are TRBV7-8 and TRBJ2-2, with TRBD1 identical over 9 bases. This TCR came from a boy in the first two years of life who had a stem cell transplant for Wiskott-Aldrich syndrome, so the T cells may come from the graft donor. CDR3 sequence reads: CASSLPLGQGDTGELFF. DNA for the CDR3: TGTGCCAGCAGCTTACCGCTGGGACAGGGAGACACCGGGGAGCTGTTTTTT.